The rows below give T cell receptor beta chains drawn from one sample of a study of T cells after yellow fever vaccination. TCRdb processed the 5' RACE reads anew with MiXCR; each CDR3 protein has one entry. In the table there are approximately 550,000 distinct CDR3 sequences, approximately 21% of which are singletons. Sequencing was performed on PBMCs, taken 15 days after the yellow fever booster vaccination. These TCRs come from a man under 40 who received the YFV17D yellow fever vaccine. Both conserved end residues are part of each CDR3. Fields, in order: J gene, D gene, clone size, V gene, CDR3 protein, CDR3 DNA. The D gene is left open where the match is weak. The size entry is marked missing in some rows and otherwise reads once, few, many or a size class.

>TRBJ2-1|TRBD1|-|TRBV28
CASSRTGIESYNEQFF
TGTGCCAGCAGCAGGACAGGGATCGAGTCCTACAATGAGCAGTTCTTC
>TRBJ1-4|-|-|TRBV20-1
CSARVREKLFF
TGCAGTGCTAGAGTGCGTGAAAAACTGTTTTTT
>TRBJ2-2|TRBD1|few|TRBV25-1
CASSNSGTGITGELFF
TGTGCCAGCAGTAACTCCGGGACAGGCATCACCGGGGAGCTGTTTTTT
>TRBJ2-1|-|few|TRBV2
CASKPDRSSYNEQFF
TGTGCCAGCAAGCCAGACAGGAGCTCCTACAATGAGCAGTTCTTC
>TRBJ2-5|-|-|TRBV10-3
CAISETWGQETQYF
TGTGCCATCAGTGAAACTTGGGGGCAGGAGACCCAGTACTTC
>TRBJ2-1|-|few|TRBV13
CASSLGLSSSYNEQFF
TGTGCCAGCAGCTTAGGCCTCTCTAGCTCCTACAATGAGCAGTTCTTC
>TRBJ2-5|TRBD2|few|TRBV15
CATSRTGEGETQYF
TGTGCCACCAGCAGAACTGGGGAGGGGGAGACCCAGTACTTC
>TRBJ2-1|TRBD1|-|TRBV6-4
CASSDPYRDRVNEQFF
TGTGCCAGCAGTGACCCTTACCGGGACAGGGTCAATGAGCAGTTCTTC
>TRBJ2-2|-|-|TRBV19
CASSIDYSYDRIYTGELFF
TGTGCCAGTAGTATAGATTACTCCTACGACAGGATTTACACCGGGGAGCTGTTTTTT
>TRBJ2-1|-|few|TRBV10-3
CAISVEQGSNNEQFF
TGTGCCATCAGTGTGGAACAGGGCTCTAACAATGAGCAGTTCTTC
>TRBJ2-7|TRBD2|-|TRBV15
CATSRDRGTSGTEEYF
TGTGCCACCAGCAGAGATAGGGGGACTAGCGGGACCGAGGAGTACTTC
>TRBJ2-2|-|-|TRBV12-3/TRBV12-4
CASSLGRNVDTGELFF
TGTGCCAGCAGTTTGGGTAGGAACGTCGACACCGGGGAGCTGTTTTTT
>TRBJ2-1|-|-|TRBV3-1
CASSQEDRGYNEQFF
TGTGCCAGCAGCCAAGAGGACAGAGGCTACAATGAGCAGTTCTTC
>TRBJ2-7|TRBD1|-|TRBV18
CASSHDRAINEQYF
TGTGCCAGCTCACACGACAGGGCAATCAACGAGCAGTACTTC
>TRBJ2-3|-|-|TRBV29-1
CSATGSSSLF
TGCAGCGCCACCGGTTCCTCCTCCCTATTT
>TRBJ1-5|TRBD1|-|TRBV6-1
CASSAGQGGNQPQHF
TGTGCCAGCAGTGCCGGACAGGGAGGCAATCAGCCCCAGCATTTT
>TRBJ2-1|-|-|TRBV20-1
CSARDQGRDEQFF
TGCAGTGCTAGAGATCAGGGACGGGATGAGCAGTTCTTC
>TRBJ2-3|TRBD2|few|TRBV4-3
CASSHTSTSDGTDTQYF
TGCGCCAGCAGCCACACCTCGACTAGCGATGGGACAGATACGCAGTATTTT
>TRBJ2-3|-|few|TRBV7-2
CASSLDAQRISDTQYF
TGTGCCAGCAGCTTAGACGCCCAACGGATATCAGATACGCAGTATTTT
>TRBJ2-1|-|few|TRBV3-1
CASSQEPAEGIEQFF
TGTGCCAGCAGCCAGGAACCTGCCGAGGGAATTGAGCAGTTCTTC
>TRBJ2-7|-|-|TRBV7-9
CASRQSSYEQYF
TGTGCCAGCAGGCAGAGCTCCTACGAGCAGTACTTC
>TRBJ2-2|TRBD1|-|TRBV29-1
CSVAGTGVTGELFF
TGCAGCGTTGCCGGGACAGGAGTCACCGGGGAGCTGTTTTTT
>TRBJ2-1|TRBD2|-|TRBV20-1
CSATGTSYNEQFF
TGCAGTGCCACCGGGACTAGCTACAATGAGCAGTTCTTC
>TRBJ2-1|-|few|TRBV19
CASTRGITYNEQFF
TGTGCCAGTACCCGGGGGATAACCTACAATGAGCAGTTCTTC
>TRBJ1-6|TRBD1|-|TRBV20-1
CSAPTGAYNSPLHF
TGCAGTGCACCGACAGGGGCGTATAATTCACCCCTCCACTTT
>TRBJ2-3|TRBD2|-|TRBV29-1
CSGGTSGMSTDTQYF
TGCAGCGGAGGGACTAGCGGGATGAGCACAGATACGCAGTATTTT
>TRBJ2-7|-|-|TRBV19
CASSRDTLGEQYF
TGTGCCAGTAGTAGGGACACCTTGGGTGAGCAGTACTTC
>TRBJ2-1|TRBD1|once|TRBV12-3/TRBV12-4
CASELAGQGNEQFF
TGTGCCAGCGAATTGGCGGGACAGGGGAATGAGCAGTTCTTC
>TRBJ2-5|-|few|TRBV6-7
CASSSKCSTGGSERSKETQYF
TGTGCCAGCAGTTCCAAGTGTTCGACGGGTGGGTCCGAGCGGAGCAAAGAGACCCAGTACTTC
>TRBJ2-6|-|-|TRBV10-3
CASGHPASGANVLTF
TGTGCCTCCGGACACCCGGCTTCTGGGGCCAACGTCCTGACTTTC
>TRBJ1-1|TRBD1|-|TRBV5-1
CASSEEQGKAFF
TGCGCCAGCAGCGAAGAACAGGGGAAAGCTTTCTTT
>TRBJ2-2|-|few|TRBV18
CASSSAQGKAGELFF
TGTGCCAGCTCGTCCGCCCAGGGGAAGGCCGGGGAGCTGTTTTTT
>TRBJ2-3|-|-|TRBV10-3
CAISEGSVARAQYF
TGTGCCATCAGTGAGGGGTCGGTCGCGCGGGCGCAGTATTTT
>TRBJ1-6|-|few|TRBV29-1
CSVGQDGSPLHF
TGCAGCGTTGGACAGGATGGTTCACCCCTCCACTTT
>TRBJ2-6|-|-|TRBV6-5
CASIFTSGANVLTF
TGTGCCAGCATTTTCACATCTGGGGCCAACGTCCTGACTTTC
>TRBJ1-3|-|once|TRBV3-1
CASSQDQGSGNTIYF
TGTGCCAGCAGCCAAGATCAAGGGTCTGGAAACACCATATATTTT
>TRBJ2-3|TRBD1|-|TRBV5-1
CASSFSGGRDTDTQYF
TGCGCCAGCAGCTTTTCAGGGGGCAGGGACACAGATACGCAGTATTTT
>TRBJ2-2|TRBD2|few|TRBV7-2
CASSGQGLAGAGELFF
TGTGCCAGCAGCGGACAGGGACTAGCGGGAGCCGGGGAGCTGTTTTTT
>TRBJ2-1|-|-|TRBV6-5
CASSYRPRYGWNEQFF
TGTGCCAGCAGTTACCGGCCGAGATACGGGTGGAATGAGCAGTTCTTC
>TRBJ1-4|-|-|TRBV12-3/TRBV12-4
CASSLGLLGTNEKLFF
TGTGCCAGCAGCCTCGGGCTCCTGGGAACTAATGAAAAACTGTTTTTT
>TRBJ1-5|-|-|TRBV27
CASSSKVNSNQPQHF
TGTGCCAGCAGTTCGAAAGTCAATAGCAATCAGCCCCAGCATTTT
>TRBJ1-1|-|-|TRBV7-8
CASSSSRAVNTEAFF
TGTGCCAGCAGCTCCTCCCGGGCAGTCAACACTGAAGCTTTCTTT
>TRBJ2-2|TRBD1|few|TRBV19
CASSGQANTGELFF
TGTGCCAGTAGCGGACAGGCGAACACCGGGGAGCTGTTTTTT
>TRBJ2-5|-|-|TRBV29-1
CSVVGPRAYQETQYF
TGCAGCGTTGTAGGTCCCAGGGCGTACCAAGAGACCCAGTACTTC
>TRBJ2-5|-|once|TRBV6-6
CASSRGIETQYF
TGTGCCAGCAGCCGCGGAATCGAGACCCAGTACTTC
>TRBJ2-6|-|-|TRBV6-5
CASSYLRGLVVLTF
TGTGCCAGCAGTTACCTCCGGGGGTTAGTCGTCCTGACTTTC
>TRBJ1-6|-|few|TRBV28
CASSLQFNSPLHF
TGTGCCAGCAGTTTACAGTTTAATTCACCCCTCCACTTT
>TRBJ2-5|-|-|TRBV24-1
CATSTDVGTQYF
TGTGCCACCAGTACAGATGTAGGGACCCAGTACTTC
>TRBJ2-2|TRBD2|few|TRBV12-3/TRBV12-4
CASSLGGAANTGELFF
TGTGCCAGCAGTTTGGGAGGGGCCGCGAACACCGGGGAGCTGTTTTTT
>TRBJ1-1|TRBD1|-|TRBV5-1
CASSSGQGAFDTEAFF
TGCGCCAGCAGCTCCGGACAGGGGGCGTTTGACACTGAAGCTTTCTTT
>TRBJ2-3|TRBD2|-|TRBV4-3
CASSQDGTSDGPADTQYF
TGCGCCAGCAGCCAAGATGGGACTAGCGATGGTCCCGCAGATACGCAGTATTTT
>TRBJ1-5|-|few|TRBV16
CASSRHGQTLGQPQHF
TGTGCCAGCAGCCGGCACGGGCAAACCCTGGGGCAGCCCCAGCATTTT
>TRBJ1-1|-|-|TRBV20-1
CSARQGRTEAFF
TGCAGTGCTAGACAGGGCCGGACTGAAGCTTTCTTT